This T cell receptor (beta chain) is drawn from a study of beta chain features in type 1 diabetes. General study results and limits: In every one of the four CD4+ subsets, TCRB CDR3s were moderately but significantly shorter in Type 1 diabetes patients.

cDNA synthesis used the whole RNA isolate, giving expressed TCRB sequences. Libraries were prepared by immunoSEQ multiplex PCR; TCRdb keeps only in-frame clonotypes and omits some of them. The sample holds roughly 150,000 clones; almost 8% are singletons and the top ten take roughly 0.5%. CDR3 length: 14 amino acids. Trimming took off 3 bases at V and 6 bases at J, with 15 bases between the two ends. Germline loops: CDR1 MDHEN, CDR2 SYDVKM. There are many counts of this clone. Its specificity is unknown. This chain uses TRBV28 with TRBJ2-7; a possible D gene is TRBD1 (6 bases). The specimen sequenced was central memory CD4+ T cells from blood. This sequence was found in a man between 18 and 35 years old with type 1 diabetes. DNA of the CDR3: TGTGCCAGCAGTTTGTGGGCAGGGGAAAGCGAGCAGTACTTC. It is translated as CASSLWAGESEQYF.